This entry concerns a single T cell receptor (beta chain). Its binding antigen is unknown. It has no much larger one-base neighbor in the sample; base qualities were not kept. TCRbeta CDR3 regions were amplified from genomic DNA using the immunoSEQ Assay, a bias-controlled multiplex PCR. On the study's bioinformatics: The number of nucleated cells in each sample was estimated from the amplification of reference gene primers within the assay. Sequence reads were collapsed and filtered to measure the absolute abundance of every unique TCRbeta CDR3 rearrangement. For each sample, productive Simpson clonality was calculated as the square root of Simpson's diversity index over productive rearrangements. This immuneACCESS table, as held by TCRdb, lists in-frame sequences with V and J called but not all clones. Of the missing ones, under half trace to an unresolved V gene in checked studies; the others have no known cause. The V and J calls and clone size come from that table; D and trimming were worked out from the DNA. A total of about 410,000 clones appear in this sample, 85% to 90% of them only once. The ten largest account for approximately 1.5% of the sample.

Participants in the prospective study were aged roughly 18 to 100 years, lived in under 30 United States geographic areas, and enrolled through a virtual design. To assign participants to cohorts, the prospective study relied on clinical history that participants themselves reported in a screening survey and a study questionnaire. Recovered participants in ImmuneRACE Cohort 3 were defined as having two consecutive negative NP/OP PCR tests, clearance from a healthcare professional, or resolution of symptoms. Mobile phlebotomists in the prospective study collected whole blood, serum and a nasopharyngeal or oropharyngeal swab from every participant. Over an approximately 2-month period, participants in the prospective study had the option of providing additional blood draws and questionnaires. Prospective study blood samples were shipped either frozen or at room temperature before DNA extraction.

The data belong to a study of blood T cell repertoires in COVID-19 (dated by TCRdb to the early 2020s). Turning to the overall study: The collaborator samples originated in the United States, Italy and Spain and spanned the acute and convalescent phases of COVID-19. The dataset comprised deeply sampled blood TCRbeta repertoires from subjects exposed to, actively infected with, or recovered from COVID-19. Samples were obtained from the ongoing ImmuneRACE study (first 160 participants) and from over a thousand subjects provided by 6 global collaborators. The sample metadata nearly always contained a de-identified subject ID, COVID-19 status, age in years and sex. The repertoires were made available in a free public database intended to serve as a resource for research on the immune response to SARS-CoV-2. HLA class I and class II types, where available, came from metadata supplied by the sample provider rather than from assay-based typing. The material from the prospective study consisted of cDNA or gDNA derived from T cells, B-cell-depleted T cells, or PBMCs.

The full study reports these points: How much clinical and demographic metadata was included differed by source and by participant, and the metadata was provided uncurated.

The CDR3 spans 15 residues, from the cysteine through the phenylalanine. Of the read, only the CDR3 DNA is kept; its 45 bases are in frame from base 1. In the germline V gene, CDR1 corresponds to MNHEY and CDR2 to SVGEGT. Relative to germline, V is 6 bases shorter and J is 3 bases shorter, with 18 bases between their ends. Recombination linked TRBV6-2 or TRBV6-3 to TRBJ2-7; tentative D gene TRBD2, with 5 bases matching. Sample: PBMCs or T cells enriched from blood (not recorded which). The clonotype originates from a woman aged 25 to 45 who had recovered from COVID-19. The CDR3: CASSQTRRVDYEQYF. At the DNA level, the sequence is TGTGCCAGCAGCCAAACACGGCGGGTCGACTACGAGCAGTACTTC.